Each of the 27 T cell receptor beta chains below was sequenced from the same sample in a study of blood T cell repertoires in COVID-19. TCRdb's copy holds only in-frame clones and misses some; the assay was immunoSEQ multiplex PCR. The data hold fewer than 60,000 clones, with roughly 82% observed a single time. The specimen was peripheral blood. Every receptor here comes from a human donor in a cohort sampled during active COVID-19.

The genes are TRBV30 and TRBJ1-5; D is undetermined. CDR3 length: 14 amino acids. Trimming stripped 3 bases from V and 4 bases from J, with 13 bases between. Germline loops: CDR1 GTSNPN, CDR2 SVGIG (reference sequence). CDR3 bases: TGTGCCTGGAGGTCTTCGGGTGGAAATCAGCCCCAGCATTTT. Its protein product is CAWRSSGGNQPQHF.

The chain uses TRBV19 and TRBJ2-3, with 7 bases identical to TRBD2. The CDR3 has 15 residues. J gave up 5 bases and V 3 bases, and 8 bases lay outside the gene matches. Germline V gene sequence: CDR1 LNHDA, CDR2 SQIVND (reference sequence). The CDR3 DNA follows: TGTGCCAGTAGTATCCCGGCTAGCGGTGGAGATACGCAGTATTTT. Amino acid sequence: CASSIPASGGDTQYF.

V usage is TRBV19 and J usage is TRBJ2-7; maybe TRBD1 (5 bases). The CDR3 covers 14 residues. Germline CDR1 is LNHDA and CDR2 is SQIVND (reference sequence). Trimming left V 8 bases short and J 4 bases short, with 18 bases between. The CDR3 is CASRAREKGYEQYF. DNA of the CDR3: TGTGCCAGTCGGGCCAGGGAAAAAGGATACGAGCAGTACTTC.

This chain uses TRBV3-1 (or the pseudogene TRBV3-2) with TRBJ1-1, with D possibly being TRBD1 (5 bases). The CDR3 runs to 14 residues. Trimming removed 1 base at V and 5 bases at J, with 11 bases between. Per germline, CDR1 LGHDT and CDR2 YNNKEL (reference sequence). The DNA for the CDR3 is TGTGCCAGCAGCCAAGGGGGGGTCGTAACTGAAGCTTTCTTT. Translation gives CASSQGGVVTEAFF.

This sequence joins TRBV11-3 and TRBJ2-5; 7 bases fit TRBD1. Germline V CDR1 and CDR2: SGHNT, YENEEA. This CDR3 comprises 16 residues. Trimming removed 5 bases from V and 2 bases from J; junction bases left unmatched: 11. In nucleotides, the CDR3 is TGTGCCAGCAGCGTGTCGGCAGGGGGTTTACAAGAGACCCAGTACTTC. This gives the protein CASSVSAGGLQETQYF.

CDR3 sequence reads: CASSSWATSAEAFF. CDR3 in DNA: TGTGCCAGCAGTTCTTGGGCCACCTCGGCTGAAGCTTTCTTT. This chain connects TRBV28 to TRBJ1-1; D gene unclear. CDR1 is MDHEN and CDR2 is SYDVKM in the germline V gene. This CDR3 spans 14 amino acids. Trimming shortened V by 4 bases and J by 6 bases, and 15 bases separated the two germline ends.

The V gene is TRBV28, the J gene TRBJ2-7; 8 nucleotides align to TRBD1. The CDR3 length is 13 residues. CDR1 and CDR2 from the germline V gene are MDHEN and SYDVKM. V gave up 8 bases and J gave up 6 bases; unmatched junction bases: 9. In DNA, the CDR3 is TGTGCCAGCGGAAGTCAGGGGGCGAGCGAGCAGTACTTC. It yields the protein CASGSQGASEQYF.

V is TRBV5-4 and J is TRBJ1-1; no clear D. Per germline, CDR1 SGHNT and CDR2 YYREEE (reference sequence). CDR3 length equals 14 residues. V was pared by 0 bases and J by 5 bases, with 11 bases between. The CDR3 loop is CASSLGQGRTEAFF. For the CDR3, the DNA is TGTGCCAGCAGCTTGGGACAAGGGAGAACTGAAGCTTTCTTT.

This clone was seen only once. The J gene is TRBJ1-5, the V gene TRBV18, with TRBD1 identical over 9 bases. J was trimmed by 6 bases and V by 5 bases; bases with no gene match: 8. Per germline, CDR1 KGHSH and CDR2 LQKENI. The length of the CDR3 is 15 residues. CDR3 DNA: TGTGCCAGCTCATCCGGGACAGGGCAGGGTCAGCCCCAGCATTTT. Its translation: CASSSGTGQGQPQHF.

V and J are TRBV7-9 and TRBJ2-5; TRBD1 aligns across 10 bases. CDR1 is SEHNR, CDR2 FQNEAQ, per germline (reference sequence). After removal of 5 bases from V and 10 bases from J, the junction contained 10 bases not matched to a gene. The CDR3 runs 14 residues. CDR3 nucleotides: TGTGCCAGCAGCCAGGACAGGGGGGGTGTTGGCCAGTACTTC. Protein sequence: CASSQDRGGVGQYF.

V and J are TRBV29-1 and TRBJ2-5; 8 bases match TRBD1. The CDR3 covers 13 residues. Germline V lookup: CDR1 SQVTM, CDR2 ANQGSEA. V lost 8 bases, J lost 2 bases, and 7 bases stayed unmatched. The CDR3 coding sequence is TGCAGCTTCGGGACAGGAGGACAAGAGACCCAGTACTTC. It translates to CSFGTGGQETQYF.

The chain employs TRBV12-5 and TRBJ2-2, with 7 bases aligning to TRBD1. CDR3 length: 14 residues. Germline V lookup: CDR1 LGHNT, CDR2 FRNRAP. Trimming removed 5 bases from V and 4 bases from J; junction bases left unmatched: 4. As DNA, the CDR3 is TGTGCTAGTGGTCTGAGACAGGGCACCGGGGAGCTGTTTTTT. Its protein is CASGLRQGTGELFF.

This sequence joins TRBV6-5 and TRBJ1-2; 7 positions agree with TRBD1. The CDR3 covers 14 residues. The V segment lost 6 bases and the J segment 8 bases; nucleotides outside the gene matches: 12. Germline V gene data show CDR1 as MNHEY and CDR2 as SVGAGI. As DNA, the CDR3 is TGTGCCAGCAGCGACGTTGGACAGGCACGGGGCTACACCTTC. It codes for CASSDVGQARGYTF.

This chain links TRBV2 with TRBJ2-7; 11 bases agree with TRBD2. The CDR3 has 18 residues. Losses at the gene ends were 6 bases for V and 0 bases for J; bases not matched to a gene: 13. Germline lookup yields CDR1 SNHLY and CDR2 FYNNEI. CDR3 protein: CASSLFYYTSGSSYEQYF. CDR3 DNA: TGTGCCAGCAGCCTGTTTTATTATACTAGCGGGAGCTCCTACGAGCAGTACTTC.

CDR3 protein: CASEWAAQETQYF. The CDR3 DNA follows: TGTGCCAGCGAATGGGCCGCCCAAGAGACCCAGTACTTC. The chain joins TRBV9 to TRBJ2-5; D remains ambiguous. This CDR3 spans 13 amino acids. Germline CDR1 is SGDLS and CDR2 is YYNGEE. Trimming shortened V by 7 bases and J by 1 base, and 11 bases separated the two germline ends. The whole variable domain, remainder taken from reference TRBV9 and TRBJ2-5, is DSGVTQTPKHLITATGQRVTLRCSPRSGDLSVYWYQQSLDQGLQFLIQYYNGEERAKGNILERFSAQQFPDLHSELNLSSLELGDSALYFCASEWAAQETQYFGPGTRLLVL.

The chain is built from TRBV6-2 or TRBV6-3 and TRBJ2-1; tentatively, D is TRBD2 (6 bases). Per the germline V gene, CDR1 is MNHEY and CDR2 is SVGEGT. V lost 4 bases and J lost 0, with 16 bases in between. The CDR3 contains 17 residues. DNA for the CDR3: TGTGCCAGCAGTTGGGGGGTTCTAGGGGACTCCTACAATGAGCAGTTCTTC. Translating it yields CASSWGVLGDSYNEQFF.

The rearrangement links TRBV4-2 to TRBJ2-7, with TRBD2 matching over 14 bases. The CDR3 has 17 amino acids. The germline gives CDR1 LGHNA, CDR2 YNFKEQ. With 2 bases clipped from V and 4 bases from J, the junction kept 7 bases outside the gene matches. Here the CDR3 reads CASSQPGLAGEGYEQYF. The CDR3 DNA reads TGTGCCAGCAGCCAACCGGGACTAGCGGGAGAGGGGTACGAGCAGTACTTC.

The chain recombines TRBV15 with TRBJ2-7; a weak D match, TRBD1 (6 bases). The V and J ends lost 0 bases and 1 base respectively, with 22 bases between them. CDR1 LNHNV and CDR2 YYDKDF come from the germline V gene (reference sequence). This CDR3 has 19 amino acids. As DNA, the CDR3 is TGTGCCACCAGCAGAGATCGAGGGTCAGGGGTAATGGGTTCCTACGAGCAGTACTTC. Protein product: CATSRDRGSGVMGSYEQYF.

The chain employs TRBV6-5 and TRBJ1-3; 7 bases align to TRBD1. The germline V gene has CDR1 MNHEY and CDR2 SVGAGI. The CDR3 contains 15 residues. J lost 2 bases, V lost 4 bases, and 5 bases had no gene match. CDR3 in DNA: TGTGCCAGCAGTTCTGCCGGGACAGCTGGAAACACCATATATTTT. Amino acid sequence: CASSSAGTAGNTIYF.

The sample holds a few counts of this clone. The genes are TRBV18 and TRBJ1-2, with TRBD1 identical over 11 bases. CDR1 is KGHSH and CDR2 is LQKENI in the germline V gene. The V gene end was trimmed by 3 bases and the J gene end by 6 bases; junction bases not matched to a gene: 6. The CDR3 length is 15 residues. CDR3 DNA sequence: TGTGCCAGCTCACCCCCGGGACAGGGGGAACATGGCTACACCTTC. Encoded protein: CASSPPGQGEHGYTF.

This chain links TRBV30 with TRBJ2-5; D possibly corresponds to TRBD1 (5 bases). The V gene's germline CDR1 is GTSNPN and CDR2 SVGIG (reference sequence). Trimming removed 0 bases at V and 5 bases at J, with 16 bases between. The CDR3 extends over 15 amino acids. The CDR3 DNA sequence: TGTGCCTGGAGTGTAACAGGCCGCCTTCATGAGACCCAGTACTTC. It encodes CAWSVTGRLHETQYF.

Remarks on this clone: One junction end disagrees with the germline gene, perhaps due to a read error. This sequence joins TRBV4-1 and TRBJ2-1; TRBD2 aligns across 10 bases. CDR3 length: 12 amino acids. From germline, CDR1 is MGHRA and CDR2 YSYEKL. CDR3: CANSQGLAGVVF. In DNA, the CDR3 is TGCGCCAACAGCCAAGGTCTAGCGGGAGTAGTCTTC.

This chain connects TRBV19 to TRBJ1-6, with 8 bases matching TRBD1. This CDR3 has 16 residues. Losses at the gene ends were 7 bases for V and 9 bases for J; bases not matched to a gene: 14. Per germline, CDR1 LNHDA and CDR2 SQIVND (reference sequence). The CDR3 here is CASTQTLGQGVSPLHF. CDR3 in DNA: TGTGCCAGTACCCAAACCTTAGGACAGGGTGTTTCACCCCTCCACTTT.

This clone has more than one count but fewer than ten. This chain connects TRBV27 to TRBJ2-3; 8 bases map to TRBD2. V gave up 6 bases and J gave up 5 bases; unmatched junction bases: 10. The CDR3 has 15 amino acids. The germline V gene has CDR1 MNHEY and CDR2 SMNVEV (reference sequence). This chain's CDR3 is CASRLGAGGKDTQYF. As DNA, the CDR3 is TGTGCCAGCAGGCTTGGCGCGGGAGGAAAAGATACGCAGTATTTT.

The J gene is TRBJ2-3, the V gene TRBV9, with a weak D call TRBD2 (5 bases). This CDR3 has 16 residues. The germline gives CDR1 SGDLS, CDR2 YYNGEE. The V end lost 0 bases, the J end lost 3 bases, and 14 bases lay between the germline ends. As DNA, the CDR3 is TGTGCCAGCAGCGTAGGGGCCTTAGAGGGAACAGATACGCAGTATTTT. Amino acids: CASSVGALEGTDTQYF. Variable domain in full (rest from reference TRBV9 and TRBJ2-3): DSGVTQTPKHLITATGQRVTLRCSPRSGDLSVYWYQQSLDQGLQFLIQYYNGEERAKGNILERFSAQQFPDLHSELNLSSLELGDSALYFCASSVGALEGTDTQYFGPGTRLTVL.

This clone occurred a few times. The V call is TRBV4-1, the J call TRBJ1-1; 7 bases fit TRBD1. There are 15 residues in the CDR3. The V and J ends lost 4 bases and 6 bases, in that order; junction bases with no gene match: 11. CDR1 and CDR2 (germline): MGHRA, YSYEKL. The CDR3: CASSRYRDSESEAFF. In DNA, the CDR3 is TGCGCCAGCAGCCGTTACCGGGACAGCGAGTCTGAAGCTTTCTTT.

The chain is built from TRBV20-1 and TRBJ2-1, with a tentative D call TRBD1 (5 bases). This CDR3 region has 13 residues. The germline V and J ends were trimmed by 3 bases and 7 bases, with 13 bases remaining between them. Germline V gene data show CDR1 as DFQATT and CDR2 as SNEGSKA (reference sequence). For the CDR3, the DNA is TGCAGTGCTAGTCGGTCAGGGCCTAATGAGCAGTTCTTC. Translating it yields CSASRSGPNEQFF.